This T cell receptor (beta chain) was observed in a study of cytomegalovirus exposure and HLA in healthy donors. Whole-study context: The approximately 120 validation repertoires used the same platform as the 650 to 850 first-cohort repertoires, a later analysis reported.

Of note for this clone: What it binds is unknown.

Study-level results: Among TCR sequences, most were rare, though some public TCRs appeared in many donors. Some TCR beta chains (roughly 160 of them) were listed as cytomegalovirus-associated.

There are 13 residues in the CDR3. The germline CDR1 and CDR2 sequences are SGHDT and YYEEEE. The V segment lost 3 bases and the J segment 3 bases; nucleotides outside the gene matches: 3. These donors were members of the approximately 110-subject validation cohort, a group separate from the approximately 680-subject first cohort. Method: immunoSEQ multiplex PCR; TCRdb's copy keeps in-frame clones and lacks some. The table has more than 85,000 clones, approximately 91% seen once. This receptor was taken from a woman in her late teens or twenties in good health and CMV-seronegative. This sequence joins TRBV5-6 and TRBJ2-7; 7 bases fit TRBD1. The sequencing input was PBMCs. The CDR3 sequence: CASSSGTVYEQYF. The CDR3 nucleotides are TGTGCCAGCAGCTCCGGGACAGTCTACGAGCAGTACTTC. The full variable domain, in which reference TRBV5-6 and TRBJ2-7 provide the parts outside the CDR3, is DAGVTQSPTHLIKTRGQQVTLRCSPKSGHDTVSWYQQALGQGPQFIFQYYEEEERQRGNFPDRFSGHQFPNYSSELNVNALLLGDSALYLCASSSGTVYEQYFGPGTRLTVT.